This T cell receptor beta chain originates from a study of T cell repertoires in ileal Crohn's disease. The V segment lost 2 bases and the J segment 3 bases; nucleotides outside the gene matches: 2. This CDR3 comprises 15 residues. Germline V CDR1 and CDR2: ENHRY, SYGVKD. The method was immunoSEQ multiplex PCR; TCRdb's version includes in-frame clones alone and lacks a portion of them. This table holds about 15,000 clones, over 50% found once. Sequences were obtained from ileal tissue. This chain uses TRBV10-3 with TRBJ2-7; TRBD2 aligns across 12 bases. The sequence derives from an adult with Crohn's disease. CDR3 sequence: CAISEGTSGLYEQYF. In nucleotides, the CDR3 is TGTGCCATCAGTGAGGGGACTAGCGGGCTCTACGAGCAGTACTTC.